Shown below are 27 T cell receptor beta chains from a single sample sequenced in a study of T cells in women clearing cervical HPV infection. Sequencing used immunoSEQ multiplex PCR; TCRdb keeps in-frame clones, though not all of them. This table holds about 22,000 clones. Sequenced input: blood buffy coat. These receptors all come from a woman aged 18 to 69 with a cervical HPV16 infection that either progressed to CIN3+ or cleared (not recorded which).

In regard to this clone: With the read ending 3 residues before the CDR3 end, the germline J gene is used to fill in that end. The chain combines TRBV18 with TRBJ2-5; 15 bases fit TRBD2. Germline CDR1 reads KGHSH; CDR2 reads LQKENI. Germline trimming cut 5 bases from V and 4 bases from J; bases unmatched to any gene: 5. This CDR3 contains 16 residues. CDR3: CASSSLGLAGGETQYF. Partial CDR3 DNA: TGTGCCAGCTCAAGCTTGGGACTAGCGGGAGGAGAGACC.

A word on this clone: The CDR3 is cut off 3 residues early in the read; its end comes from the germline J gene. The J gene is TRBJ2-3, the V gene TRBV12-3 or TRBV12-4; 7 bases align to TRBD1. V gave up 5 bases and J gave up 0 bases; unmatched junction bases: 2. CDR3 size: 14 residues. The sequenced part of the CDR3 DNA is TGTGCCAGCAGTCCGGGACAGAGCACAGATACG. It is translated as CASSPGQSTDT. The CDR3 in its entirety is CASSPGQSTDTQYF.

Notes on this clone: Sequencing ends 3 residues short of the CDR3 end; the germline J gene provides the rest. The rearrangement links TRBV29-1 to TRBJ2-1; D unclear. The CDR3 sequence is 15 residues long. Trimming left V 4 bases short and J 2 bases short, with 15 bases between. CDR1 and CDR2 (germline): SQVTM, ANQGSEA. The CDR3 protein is CSVVARVSPYNEQFF. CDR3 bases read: TGCAGCGTTGTAGCCAGAGTCTCCCCCTACAATGAG.

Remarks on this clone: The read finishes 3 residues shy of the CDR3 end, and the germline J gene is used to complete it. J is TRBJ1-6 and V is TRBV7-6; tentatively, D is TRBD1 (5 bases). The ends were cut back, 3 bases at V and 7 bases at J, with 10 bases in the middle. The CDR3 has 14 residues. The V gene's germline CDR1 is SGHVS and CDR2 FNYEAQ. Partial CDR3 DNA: TGTGCCAGCAGCTTCAGGGTACTCAATTCACCC. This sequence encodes CASSFRVLNSP. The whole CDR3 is CASSFRVLNSPLHF.

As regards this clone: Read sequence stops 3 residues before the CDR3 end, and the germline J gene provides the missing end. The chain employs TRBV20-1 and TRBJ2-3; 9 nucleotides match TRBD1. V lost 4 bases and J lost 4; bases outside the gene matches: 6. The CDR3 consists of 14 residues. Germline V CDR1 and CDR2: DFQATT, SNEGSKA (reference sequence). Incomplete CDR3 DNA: TGCAGTGCTACGAGGACAGGGGCGTCAGATACG. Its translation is CSATRTGASDT. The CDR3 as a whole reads CSATRTGASDTQYF.

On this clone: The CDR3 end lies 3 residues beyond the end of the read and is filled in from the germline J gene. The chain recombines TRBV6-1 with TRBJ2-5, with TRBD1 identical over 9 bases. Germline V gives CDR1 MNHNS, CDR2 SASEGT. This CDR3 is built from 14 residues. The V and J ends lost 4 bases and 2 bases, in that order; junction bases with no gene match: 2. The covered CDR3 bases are TGTGCCAGCAGTGCACAGGGGGCTCAAGAGACC. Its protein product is CASSAQGAQET. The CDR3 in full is CASSAQGAQETQYF.

CDR3 bases read: TGTGCCAGTAGTATTTTACAGGGGGCCTACGAC. Its protein product is CASSILQGAYD. The whole CDR3 protein reads CASSILQGAYDYTF. The gene calls are TRBV19 and TRBJ1-2; 9 bases are a match to TRBD1. The CDR3 end falls 3 residues outside the read, so it is completed with the germline J gene. Per the germline V gene, CDR1 is LNHDA and CDR2 is SQIVND (reference sequence). The CDR3 has 14 amino acids.

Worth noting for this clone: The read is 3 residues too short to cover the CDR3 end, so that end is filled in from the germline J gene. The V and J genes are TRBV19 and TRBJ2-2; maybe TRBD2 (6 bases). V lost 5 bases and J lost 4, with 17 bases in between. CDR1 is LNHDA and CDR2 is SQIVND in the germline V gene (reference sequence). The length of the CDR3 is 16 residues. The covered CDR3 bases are TGTGCCAGTAGTCGACACGTCACGGAGGGCACCGGGGAG. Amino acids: CASSRHVTEGTGE. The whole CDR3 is CASSRHVTEGTGELFF.

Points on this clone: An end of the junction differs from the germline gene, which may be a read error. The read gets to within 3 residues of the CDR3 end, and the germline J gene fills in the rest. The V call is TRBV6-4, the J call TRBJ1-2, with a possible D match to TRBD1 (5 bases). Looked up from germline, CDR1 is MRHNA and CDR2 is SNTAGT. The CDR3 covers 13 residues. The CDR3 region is CASSNSGAGGYTF. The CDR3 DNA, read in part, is TGTGCCAGCAGTAACTCTGGGGCAGGTGGC.

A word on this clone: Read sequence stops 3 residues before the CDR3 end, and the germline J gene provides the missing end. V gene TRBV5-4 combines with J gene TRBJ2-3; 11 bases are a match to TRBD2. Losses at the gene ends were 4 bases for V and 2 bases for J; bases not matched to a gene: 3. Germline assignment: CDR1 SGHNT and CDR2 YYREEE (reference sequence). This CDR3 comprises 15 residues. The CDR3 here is CASSKTSGDTDTQYF. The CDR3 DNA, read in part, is TGTGCCAGCAGCAAGACTAGCGGGGACACAGATACG.

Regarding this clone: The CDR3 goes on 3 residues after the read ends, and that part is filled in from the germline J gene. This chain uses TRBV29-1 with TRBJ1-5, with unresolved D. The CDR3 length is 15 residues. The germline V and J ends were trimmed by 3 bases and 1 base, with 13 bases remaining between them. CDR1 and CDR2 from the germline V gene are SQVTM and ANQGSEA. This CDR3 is CSVEVTGESNQPQHF. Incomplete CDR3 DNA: TGCAGCGTTGAGGTCACCGGGGAAAGCAATCAGCCC.

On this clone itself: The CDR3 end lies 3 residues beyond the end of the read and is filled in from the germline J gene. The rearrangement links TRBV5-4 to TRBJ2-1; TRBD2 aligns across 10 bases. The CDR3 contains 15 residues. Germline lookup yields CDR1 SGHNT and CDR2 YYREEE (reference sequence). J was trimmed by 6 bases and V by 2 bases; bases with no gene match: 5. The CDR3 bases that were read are TGTGCCAGCAGCTTTCGGACTAGCGGTGGCAATGAG. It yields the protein CASSFRTSGGNE. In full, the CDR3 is CASSFRTSGGNEQFF.

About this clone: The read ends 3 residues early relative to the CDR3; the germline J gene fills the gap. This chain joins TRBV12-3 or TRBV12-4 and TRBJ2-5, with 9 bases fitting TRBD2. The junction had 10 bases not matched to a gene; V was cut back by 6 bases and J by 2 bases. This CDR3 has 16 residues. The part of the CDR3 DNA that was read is TGTGCCAGCAGGGGAACGACTAGCGGTATTCAAGAGACC. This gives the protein CASRGTTSGIQET. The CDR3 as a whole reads CASRGTTSGIQETQYF.

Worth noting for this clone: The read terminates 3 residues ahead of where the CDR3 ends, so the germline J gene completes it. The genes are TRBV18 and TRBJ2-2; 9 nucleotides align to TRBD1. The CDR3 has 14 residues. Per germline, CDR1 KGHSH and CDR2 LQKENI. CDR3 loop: CASSAGTGSEKLFF. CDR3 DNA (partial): TGTGCCAGCTCAGCCGGGACAGGGAGTGAAAAG.

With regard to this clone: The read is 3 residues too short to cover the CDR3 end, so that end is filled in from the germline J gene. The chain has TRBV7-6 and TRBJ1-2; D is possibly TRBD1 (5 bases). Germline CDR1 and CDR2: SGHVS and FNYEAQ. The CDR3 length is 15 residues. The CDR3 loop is CASSSTSGGYNDYTF. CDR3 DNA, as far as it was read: TGTGCCAGCAGCTCAACTAGCGGGGGTTACAATGAC.

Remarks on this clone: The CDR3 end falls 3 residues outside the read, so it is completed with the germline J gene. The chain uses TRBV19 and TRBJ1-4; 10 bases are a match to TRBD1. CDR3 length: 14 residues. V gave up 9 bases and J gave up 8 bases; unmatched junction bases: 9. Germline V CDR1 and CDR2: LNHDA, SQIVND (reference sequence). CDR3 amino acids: CARDPGQGPEKLFF. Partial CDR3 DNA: TGTGCCAGGGACCCGGGACAGGGGCCCGAAAAA.

CDR3 protein: CASSRTGYEQYF. CDR3 bases read: TGTGCCAGTAGCAGGACAGGCTACGAG. This chain uses TRBV19 with TRBJ2-7; 7 bases agree with TRBD1. The sequence runs out 3 residues before the end of the CDR3; the remainder is reconstructed from the germline J gene. The CDR3 covers 12 residues. From germline, CDR1 is LNHDA and CDR2 SQIVND (reference sequence). V lost 6 bases to trimming and J lost 3 bases; unmatched junction nucleotides: 2.

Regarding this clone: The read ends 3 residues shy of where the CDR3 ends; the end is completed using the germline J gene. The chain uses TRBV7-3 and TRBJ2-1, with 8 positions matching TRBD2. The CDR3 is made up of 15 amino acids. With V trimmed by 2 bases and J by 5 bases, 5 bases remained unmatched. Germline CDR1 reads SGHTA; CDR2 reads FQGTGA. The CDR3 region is CASSLSSGPNNEQFF. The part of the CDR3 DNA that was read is TGTGCCAGCAGCTTATCTAGCGGGCCAAACAATGAG. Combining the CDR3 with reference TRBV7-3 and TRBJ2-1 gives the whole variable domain GAGVSQTPSNKVTEKGKYVELRCDPISGHTALYWYRQSLGQGPEFLIYFQGTGAADDSGLPNDRFFAVRPEGSVSTLKIQRTERGDSAVYLCASSLSSGPNNEQFFGPGTRLTVL.

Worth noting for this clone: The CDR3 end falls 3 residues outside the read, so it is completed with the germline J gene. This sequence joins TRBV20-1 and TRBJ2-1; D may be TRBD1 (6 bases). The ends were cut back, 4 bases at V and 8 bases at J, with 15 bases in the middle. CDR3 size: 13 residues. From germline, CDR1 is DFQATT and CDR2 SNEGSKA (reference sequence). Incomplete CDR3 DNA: TGCAGTGCTATTTTACAGGGTCCCCATGAG. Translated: CSAILQGPHE. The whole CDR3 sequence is CSAILQGPHEQFF.

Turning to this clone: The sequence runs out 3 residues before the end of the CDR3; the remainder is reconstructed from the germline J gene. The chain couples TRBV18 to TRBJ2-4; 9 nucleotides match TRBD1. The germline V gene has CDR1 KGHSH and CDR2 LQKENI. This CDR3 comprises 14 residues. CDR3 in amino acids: CASSTGGQGYGQYF. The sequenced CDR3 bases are TGTGCCAGCTCCACAGGGGGACAGGGCTATGGT.

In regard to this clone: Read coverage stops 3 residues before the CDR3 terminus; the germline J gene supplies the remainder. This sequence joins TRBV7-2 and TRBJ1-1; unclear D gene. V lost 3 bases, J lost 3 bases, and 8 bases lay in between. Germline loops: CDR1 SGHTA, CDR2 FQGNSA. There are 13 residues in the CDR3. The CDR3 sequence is CASSFFRDTEAFF. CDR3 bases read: TGTGCCAGCAGCTTTTTCCGGGACACTGAA.

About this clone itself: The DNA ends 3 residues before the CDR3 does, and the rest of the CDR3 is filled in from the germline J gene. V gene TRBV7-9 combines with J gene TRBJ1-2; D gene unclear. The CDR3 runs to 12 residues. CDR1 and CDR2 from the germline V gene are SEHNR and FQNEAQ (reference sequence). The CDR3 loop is CASSLALLDYTF. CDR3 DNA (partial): TGTGCCAGCAGCTTAGCGCTCCTAGAC.

CDR3 bases read: TGCGCCAGCAGCTTTCGGGACAGGGGGCATACTAATGAAAAA. Its translation is CASSFRDRGHTNEK. The full CDR3 is CASSFRDRGHTNEKLFF. The chain recombines TRBV5-1 with TRBJ1-4; 12 bases agree with TRBD1. The read comes to an end 3 residues before the CDR3 does, leaving the germline J gene to fill in the end. The V segment lost 2 bases and the J segment 2 bases; nucleotides outside the gene matches: 4. CDR1 is SGHRS, CDR2 YFSETQ, per germline. CDR3 size: 17 residues. Full variable domain (rest looked up from reference TRBV5-1 and TRBJ1-4): KAGVTQTPRYLIKTRGQQVTLSCSPISGHRSVSWYQQTPGQGLQFLFEYFSETQRNKGNFPGRFSGRQFSNSRSEMNVSTLELGDSALYLCASSFRDRGHTNEKLFFGSGTQLSVL.

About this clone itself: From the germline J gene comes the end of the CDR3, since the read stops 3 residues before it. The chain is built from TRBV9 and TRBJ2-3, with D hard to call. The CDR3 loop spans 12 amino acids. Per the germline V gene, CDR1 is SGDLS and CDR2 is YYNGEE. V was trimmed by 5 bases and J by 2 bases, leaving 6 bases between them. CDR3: CASSYNTDTQYF. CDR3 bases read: TGTGCCAGCAGTTACAACACAGATACG.

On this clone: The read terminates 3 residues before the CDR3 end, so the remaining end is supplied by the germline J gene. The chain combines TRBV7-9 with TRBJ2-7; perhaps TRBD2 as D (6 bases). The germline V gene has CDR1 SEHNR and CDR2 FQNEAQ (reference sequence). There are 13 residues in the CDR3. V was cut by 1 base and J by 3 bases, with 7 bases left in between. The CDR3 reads CASSLGGVYEQYF. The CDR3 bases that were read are TGTGCCAGCAGCTTAGGGGGGGTCTACGAG.

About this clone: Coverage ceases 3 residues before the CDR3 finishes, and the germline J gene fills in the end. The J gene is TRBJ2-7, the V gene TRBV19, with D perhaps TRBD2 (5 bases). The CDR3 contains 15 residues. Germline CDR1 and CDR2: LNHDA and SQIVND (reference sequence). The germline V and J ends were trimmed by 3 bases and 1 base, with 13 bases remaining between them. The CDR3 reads CASSILAGSSYEQYF. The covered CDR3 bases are TGTGCCAGTAGTATCCTCGCGGGCAGTTCCTACGAG.

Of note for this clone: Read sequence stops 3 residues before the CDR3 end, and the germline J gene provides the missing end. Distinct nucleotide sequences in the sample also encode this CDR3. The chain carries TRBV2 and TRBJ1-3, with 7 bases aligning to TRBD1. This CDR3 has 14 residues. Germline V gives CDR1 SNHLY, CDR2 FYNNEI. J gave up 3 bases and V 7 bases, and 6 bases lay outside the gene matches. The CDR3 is CASTIDRVGNTIYF. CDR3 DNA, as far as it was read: TGTGCCAGCACTATCGACAGGGTTGGAAACACC. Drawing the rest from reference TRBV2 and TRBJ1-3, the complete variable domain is EPEVTQTPSHQVTQMGQEVILRCVPISNHLYFYWYRQILGQKVEFLVSFYNNEISEKSEIFDDQFSVERPDGSNFTLKIRSTKLEDSAMYFCASTIDRVGNTIYFGEGSWLTVV.